This is a list of T cell receptor beta chains from one sample in a study of shared clonotypes between healthy human individuals. TCRdb's copy holds only in-frame clones and misses some; the assay was immunoSEQ multiplex PCR. This table holds about 2.3 million clones, roughly 93% found once. The specimen sequenced was naive CD4+ T cells from PBMCs. All receptors derive from a man younger than 35 in good health. Some clones in this sample may be carry-over from other donors' samples. Both conserved end residues are part of each CDR3. The size entry is marked missing in some rows and otherwise reads once, few, many or a size class.

clone_size	v_call	j_call	cdr3_aa
-	TRBV5-1	TRBJ2-2	CASSLLRESATGELFF
-	TRBV5-1	TRBJ2-7	CASSLGVGTPEQYF
-	TRBV5-1	TRBJ1-2	CASSLWQGNYGYTF
-	TRBV7-7	TRBJ2-5	CASSLAGGGEETQYF
-	TRBV7-9	TRBJ1-2	CASSSPEQANYGYTF
-	TRBV7-9	TRBJ1-5	CASSRQGNQPQHF
-	TRBV5-1	TRBJ1-1	CASSSPSGGKAFF
-	TRBV28	TRBJ2-1	CASSARMGVSYNEQFF
-	TRBV25-1	TRBJ1-2	CASSGNNEYGYTF
-	TRBV13	TRBJ2-5	CASSDGPGPETQYF
-	TRBV5-4	TRBJ2-5	CASSPGQGGRQETQYF
once	TRBV6-1	TRBJ1-4	CASSEGYKRGKLFF
-	TRBV20-1	TRBJ2-7	CSAQGYYEQYF
-	TRBV5-1	TRBJ1-1	CASSTPYGTQGNTEAFF
-	TRBV6-5	TRBJ1-5	CVTGGTSNQPQHF
once	TRBV7-8	TRBJ1-5	CASSLTRMAGDQPQHF
-	TRBV18	TRBJ1-2	CASSPRRDYGYTF
-	TRBV7-9	TRBJ1-1	CASSPLTGKMNTEAFF
-	TRBV13	TRBJ2-1	CASSDPRGTSGTNEQFF
-	TRBV28	TRBJ2-6	CASSPSLGGANVLTF
-	TRBV5-1	TRBJ2-7	CASIPGHGSPYEQYF
-	TRBV11-2	TRBJ1-3	CASSFTRAGGNTIYF
-	TRBV4-1	TRBJ2-5	CASSQLGREETQYF
-	TRBV2	TRBJ2-5	CASSPGPGGGETQYF
-	TRBV19	TRBJ2-1	CASSTDSSGGPYNEQFF
once	TRBV9	TRBJ2-3	CASSFSEGTDTQYF
few	TRBV21-1	TRBJ1-1	CASSLGRAGNTEAFF
-	TRBV19	TRBJ1-2	CASSVNRAGGYTF